The clone carrying this T cell receptor (beta chain) showed up many times. What it binds is unknown. The data originate from a study of read filtering for tumor transcriptome and immune sequencing. The V gene lost 0 bases and the J gene lost 0 bases, with 10 bases spanning the gap. Germline values: CDR1 SGHRS, CDR2 YFSETQ. This CDR3 comprises 16 residues. Molecular barcoded adaptors covering alpha/delta and beta/gamma chains were used on roughly 370 ng RNA. TCRdb passed the reads through MiXCR, listing each CDR3 protein once. In the table there are about 46,000 distinct CDR3 sequences, 20% of which are singletons. Points from the study as a whole: This fraction held mixed bone marrow immune cells after CD138-negative sorting. Compared with RNA-seq, IR-seq gave much higher clonotype depth and reliability. Single-read clonotypes: about 81.9% of IR-seq clonotypes (around 3.5% of reads), 60% to 75% of RNA-seq clonotypes (around 48% of reads).

The sample consisted of a population of CD138-negative cells sorted from bone marrow. This sequence originates from a donor aged 40 or over with multiple myeloma. The chain has TRBV5-1 and TRBJ2-1; tentatively, D is TRBD2 (6 bases). CDR3 coding DNA: TGCGCCAGCAGCTTGGCAGGGACTCACTCCTACAATGAGCAGTTCTTC. Its translation: CASSLAGTHSYNEQFF.